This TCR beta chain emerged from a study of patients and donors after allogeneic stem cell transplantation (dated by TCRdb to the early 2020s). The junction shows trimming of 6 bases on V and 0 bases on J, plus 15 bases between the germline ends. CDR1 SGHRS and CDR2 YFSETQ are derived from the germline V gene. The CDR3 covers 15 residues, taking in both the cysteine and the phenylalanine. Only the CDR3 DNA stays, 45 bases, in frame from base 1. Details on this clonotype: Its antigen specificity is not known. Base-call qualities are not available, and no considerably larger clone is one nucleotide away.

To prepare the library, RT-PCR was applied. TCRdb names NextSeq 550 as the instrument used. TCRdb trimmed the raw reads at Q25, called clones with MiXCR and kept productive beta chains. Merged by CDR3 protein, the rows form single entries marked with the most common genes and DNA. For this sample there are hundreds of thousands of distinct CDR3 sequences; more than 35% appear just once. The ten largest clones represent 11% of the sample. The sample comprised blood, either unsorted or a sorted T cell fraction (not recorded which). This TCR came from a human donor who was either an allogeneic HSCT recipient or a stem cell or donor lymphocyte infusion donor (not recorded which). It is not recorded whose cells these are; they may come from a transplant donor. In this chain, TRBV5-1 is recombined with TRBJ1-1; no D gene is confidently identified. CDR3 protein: CASTPGRAVNTEAFF. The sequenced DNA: TGCGCCAGCACCCCTGGCCGGGCAGTGAACACTGAAGCTTTCTTT.